The T cell receptor (beta chain) described here comes from a study of cytomegalovirus exposure and HLA in healthy donors (dated by TCRdb to the late 2010s). Notes on the research overall: The 700 or so repertoires of the first cohort and the approximately 130 validation repertoires were produced on the same platform, according to a later analysis. The study aimed to test whether cataloging public T cell receptors could reveal signatures of past pathogen exposure. High-throughput TCR immunosequencing, statistical association of individual TCRs with disease status, and machine learning were combined to predict cytomegalovirus infection status. A separate validation cohort of approximately 120 different subjects was used in addition to the 666-subject first cohort. General study outcomes and caveats: A few of the identified cytomegalovirus-associated TCR beta chains were confirmed in vitro to be specific for cytomegalovirus antigens. In the study, around 160 TCR beta chains were listed as associated with cytomegalovirus. Of the cluster scores, roughly 95% were above 0 in a later analysis, which found that TCRs clustered in the first cohort also tended to co-occur in the 120 or so validation repertoires. All 120 or so repertoires were used to score co-occurrence in the validation cohort in a later analysis, because that analysis had no HLA typing for the cohort. The authors suggested that the approach could potentially be generalized to other disease states and immunological phenotypes. In both the original and validation cohorts, the classifier was reported to diagnose cytomegalovirus status with high specificity and sensitivity. While some public TCRs were present in many individuals, most TCR sequences turned up only very rarely across donors.

The library was prepared using the immunoSEQ multiplex PCR assay. The study's own analysis went as follows. A statistical classification framework was built for diagnosing cytomegalovirus status from the catalog of TCR beta chain sequences. TCRdb re-hosts the immuneACCESS table, in-frame sequences only. Its copies lack some clones; in the studies checked, an unresolved V gene accounts for under half of them, and the cause for the rest is not known. V, J and clone size were drawn from that table, and D and trimming were deduced from the DNA. Across this sample there are 150,000 to 200,000 clones, with approximately 84% seen only once. The top ten clones comprise 2.5% to 3.5% of the sample. The donors belonged to the validation cohort of around 110 subjects, which was separate from the roughly 670-subject first cohort. As to this clone: Its antigen has not been determined. One base away there is no much larger clone; base qualities are not given.

Inclusive of the bounding cysteine and phenylalanine, the CDR3 is 14 residues long. Only the CDR3 DNA is retained, 42 bases long and in frame from the first base. V loses 5 bases of germline sequence and J loses 1 base, and the interval between the two ends is 8 bases. Sequences MNHNY (CDR1) and SVGAGI (CDR2) are obtained from the germline V gene (reference sequence). The receptor comes from a woman aged 18-30 years in good health and CMV-seropositive. Source material: PBMCs. Recombination linked TRBV6-6 to TRBJ2-2, with TRBD2 as a weak D call on 5 bases. The CDR3 is CASSRTGNTGELFF. The nucleotide sequence reads as follows: TGTGCCAGCAGTAGGACTGGGAACACCGGGGAGCTGTTTTTT.